This entry is about one T cell receptor beta chain. Its cognate antigen has yet to be identified. Base qualities are not recorded, but no much larger clone differs from it by a single base. The time point label on this specimen signifies: about 28 days (+/-7) after the second vaccine dose. AZD1222 recipients with second doses at about 4 weeks or about 12 weeks were pooled, because spike-specific TCR depth and breadth did not differ between schedules. The vaccinee samples were drawn from two UK trials, COV001 and COV002, one of which was a single-blind randomized controlled phase 2/3 trial testing AZD1222 (ChAdOx1 nCoV-19) in healthy adults. For TCRbeta chain sequencing, PBMC samples from trial participants were taken at day 0 and at day 28 after the second dose. CDR1 MNHEY and CDR2 SMNVEV are derived from the germline V gene (reference sequence). Relative to germline, V is missing 3 bases and J is missing 4 bases, with 6 bases of the junction outside any gene match. The CDR3 has 16 amino acids, counting the end cysteine and phenylalanine. The entry retains the CDR3 DNA only, 48 bases that are in frame from base 1.

The CDR3 regions of human TCRbeta chains were subjected to immunosequencing. The source study handled its data this way. TCRs in the repertoires were compared against a reference library of SARS-CoV-2-specific TCRs that had been generated with the MIRA antigen-specificity platform. Breadth meant the fraction of unique TCRs that were SARS-CoV-2-associated, whereas depth meant the fraction of total T cells that were SARS-CoV-2-associated. Using the MIRA data, every spike-specific TCR was mapped to the spike region that the TCR reacted to and assigned to either a CD4 or a CD8 class. Log10-transformed breadth and depth values were compared by one-way ANOVA with Sidak's multiple comparisons tests. The immuneACCESS repertoire file appears here via TCRdb, limited to in-frame rearrangements. These files lack a portion of the clones; in checked studies, under half of the deficit traces to unresolved V genes, and the cause of the others is not known. D and trimming were read from the DNA, whereas the V and J calls and clone size are those reported in that table. The sample table holds roughly 170,000 clones, of which 90% to 95% were seen once. 1.6% of the sample rests with the top ten.

This sample was taken from a study of T cell responses to AZD1222 COVID-19 vaccine (dated by TCRdb to the early 2020s). Describing the broader study: A total of about 230 trial participants underwent TCR sequencing, of whom some 210 received two doses of AZD1222 and approximately 25 received two doses of the MenACWY control vaccine. Trial participants were enrolled by age into 18-55, 56-69 and 70-plus year subgroups, with approximately 150, 30 and 60 TCR-sequenced participants respectively. Findings and caveats that apply to the study as a whole: Because no day 14 peak-response samples were available, repertoires were characterized only after the peak T cell response. Conclusions about previously exposed vaccinees are limited, since just a handful of AZD1222 recipients were seropositive for SARS-CoV-2 at baseline. CD4 TCRs associated with the vaccine covered the entire spike protein, and the dominant responses were in regions 160-218 and 743-854. After two AZD1222 doses, both the breadth and the depth of spike-specific TCRs were significantly higher than at day 0 and than in MenACWY recipients. The 56-69-year group was small, and its depth increase did not reach significance, likely because of low power. Participants were mostly white British, with more females than males. The authors suggested clonal diversity may have been underestimated. Epitopes outside the regions mutated in the B.1.351 and B.1.1.7 variants were reportedly recognized by nearly half of the unique spike-specific TCRs.

The clonotype originates from an adult who received the AZD1222 COVID-19 vaccine. The material sequenced was peripheral blood, taken 28 days after the second AZD1222 dose. The chain is encoded by TRBV27 joined to TRBJ2-1; the central 10 bases match TRBD2. The base sequence is TGTGCCAGCAGTTTGATAGCGGGGGGCTCGTACAATGAGCAGTTCTTC. The translation is CASSLIAGGSYNEQFF.